This T cell receptor beta chain came from a study of blood T cell repertoires in COVID-19. Libraries were prepared by immunoSEQ multiplex PCR; TCRdb keeps only in-frame clonotypes and omits some of them. The repertoire has 250,000 to 300,000 clones, 90% of them found once; the top ten carry 0.9% to 1.2%. The CDR3 runs to 14 residues. Trimming took off 5 bases at V and 5 bases at J, with 10 bases between the two ends. Germline V gene sequence: CDR1 SNHLY, CDR2 FYNNEI. The rearrangement links TRBV2 to TRBJ1-6, with D tentatively TRBD1 (6 bases). Sequenced input: PBMCs or T cells enriched from blood (not recorded which). This TCR came from a woman aged 30 to 39 who had recovered from COVID-19. The CDR3 sequence is CASSSRDNNSPLHF. CDR3 sequence (DNA): TGTGCCAGCAGTTCTCGGGACAATAATTCACCCCTCCACTTT.